Sequencing of this T cell receptor (beta chain) was carried out in a study of blood T cell repertoires in COVID-19. Study-level information: Sources were T cells, B-cell-depleted T cells, or PBMCs; the material itself was cDNA or gDNA.

Original methodology: How many nucleated cells were present was estimated from reference gene primer amplification. Here immunoSEQ multiplex PCR was the method, and the copy in TCRdb shows in-frame clones only, minus some. Clone size and V and J calls were adopted from that table, with D and trimming inferred from the DNA. The repertoire consists of under 130,000 clones, with about 80% occurring once and the leading ten covering about an eighth. The CDR3 runs 13 residues. Germline CDR1 is KGHSH and CDR2 is LQKENI. Trimming left V 4 bases short and J 7 bases short, with 13 bases between. The sequence was obtained from a human donor in a cohort sampled during active or convalescent COVID-19. V and J are TRBV18 and TRBJ1-2; D is unresolved. The sample was peripheral blood. CDR3 DNA sequence: TGTGCCAGCTCACTGACGGCGGATGCTGGCTACACCTTC. It yields the protein CASSLTADAGYTF. Using reference TRBV18 and TRBJ1-2 for the parts outside the CDR3, the full variable domain is NAGVMQNPRHLVRRRGQEARLRCSPMKGHSHVYWYRQLPEEGLKFMVYLQKENIIDESGMPKERFSAEFPKEGPSILRIQQVVRGDSAAYFCASSLTADAGYTFGSGTRLTVV.